This T cell receptor (beta chain) was sequenced in a study of blood T cell repertoires in COVID-19. About the research overall: The study drew acute and convalescent COVID-19 samples from the United States, Italy and Spain.

Clones were read by immunoSEQ multiplex PCR, and TCRdb kept only the in-frame ones, dropping some. The table lists 250,000 to 300,000 clones, roughly 79% of them singletons. This CDR3 is 12 amino acids long. Trimming removed 5 bases from V and 5 bases from J, with 6 bases in between. This clone was recorded only once. What was sequenced was peripheral blood. The TCR originated in a woman aged 55-69 years with active or convalescent COVID-19. The chain has TRBV12-3 or TRBV12-4 and TRBJ2-2; no clear D. CDR3: CASSAGTGELFF. The CDR3 DNA is TGTGCCAGCAGTGCCGGTACCGGGGAGCTGTTTTTT.